This TCR beta chain emerged from a study of chemoradiotherapy in HPV16-positive cancers. Study overall: Functional T-cell assays on two HPV16-positive patients' cells defined candidate HPV-specific clones and common TCR motifs. Whole-study findings and limits: Candidate HPV-specific clones and E7-related TCR motifs grew in tumor during treatment.

Repertoires were generated with immunoSEQ multiplex PCR, while TCRdb's copy carries only in-frame clones and drops some. The sample lists 9,500 to 12,000 clones, roughly 70% occurring once. Worth noting for this clone: The antigen is undetermined.

Trimming pared 5 bases from V and 0 bases from J, leaving 17 bases between. This CDR3 has 17 residues. CDR1 and CDR2 (germline): LNHDA, SQIVND (reference sequence). The TCR comes from a human donor with HPV-associated anogenital cancer. This material was obtained from a patient who underwent chemoradiotherapy. The V and J genes are TRBV19 and TRBJ1-3; weak D call: TRBD1 (6 bases). Written as DNA, the CDR3 is TGTGCCAGTAGTCTCACTGGTAGAGGGGGCTCTGGAAACACCATATATTTT. Encoded protein: CASSLTGRGGSGNTIYF.